These 13 T cell receptor beta chains came from one sample sequenced in a study of T cells after posttransplantation cyclophosphamide. Here immunoSEQ multiplex PCR was the method, and the copy in TCRdb shows in-frame clones only, minus some. The table has approximately 29,000 clones, roughly 85% seen once; the top ten hold under 3.5%. Sequencing was performed on PBMCs. The receptor set was obtained from a middle-aged man.

The J gene is TRBJ1-6, the V gene TRBV6-5; unclear D gene. V was trimmed by 4 bases and J by 10 bases, leaving 8 bases between them. This CDR3 is 12 amino acids long. Germline V CDR1 and CDR2: MNHEY, SVGAGI. CDR3: CASSFRGSPLHF. For the CDR3, the DNA is TGTGCCAGCAGTTTCCGCGGGTCACCCCTCCACTTT.

The V call is TRBV28, the J call TRBJ2-7; perhaps TRBD1 as D (6 bases). V lost 6 bases to trimming and J lost 0 bases, with 18 bases between them. Germline V gives CDR1 MDHEN, CDR2 SYDVKM. This CDR3 contains 16 residues. The CDR3: CASRTLRGGSSYEQYF. In DNA, the CDR3 is TGTGCCAGCAGAACCCTTCGAGGGGGTAGCTCCTACGAGCAGTACTTC.

The sample holds one count of this clone. V is TRBV7-9 and J is TRBJ2-5; TRBD1 matches at 9 bases. The CDR3 has 15 residues. Losses at the gene ends were 1 base for V and 4 bases for J; bases not matched to a gene: 4. Germline V gives CDR1 SEHNR, CDR2 FQNEAQ (reference sequence). CDR3 DNA sequence: TGTGCCAGCAGCTTAGTCACAGGGGGCTCAGAGACCCAGTACTTC. Protein: CASSLVTGGSETQYF.

The V call is TRBV6-5, the J call TRBJ1-3, with D perhaps TRBD1 (6 bases). V was trimmed by 4 bases and J by 2 bases, leaving 9 bases between them. The V gene's germline CDR1 is MNHEY and CDR2 SVGAGI. The CDR3 is 14 amino acids. For the CDR3, the DNA is TGTGCCAGCAGTTGGACAGTTGCTGGAAACACCATATATTTT. Encoded protein: CASSWTVAGNTIYF.

This clone was detected once. The chain is built from TRBV10-3 and TRBJ1-2, with D unresolved. In germline, CDR1 is ENHRY, CDR2 SYGVKD. The length of the CDR3 is 15 residues. V was clipped by 4 bases and J by 0 bases, with 12 bases between them. The CDR3 reads CAISVVTAANYGYTF. For the CDR3, the DNA is TGTGCCATCAGTGTGGTCACAGCCGCTAACTATGGCTACACCTTC.

J is TRBJ2-7 and V is TRBV7-2, with a possible D match to TRBD2 (5 bases). Germline V gene data show CDR1 as SGHTA and CDR2 as FQGNSA. CDR3 size: 15 residues. With 2 bases removed from V and 5 bases from J, the gap between germline ends came to 16 bases. The DNA for the CDR3 is TGTGCCAGCAGCTTAATAAACTCCGGGATCCACGAGCAGTACTTC. Its protein is CASSLINSGIHEQYF. Together with reference TRBV7-2 and TRBJ2-7, the CDR3 gives the full variable domain: GAGVSQSPSNKVTEKGKDVELRCDPISGHTALYWYRQSLGQGLEFLIYFQGNSAPDKSGLPSDRFSAERTGGSVSTLTIQRTQQEDSAVYLCASSLINSGIHEQYFGPGTRLTVT.

V is TRBV7-3 and J is TRBJ1-2; 11 bases map to TRBD1. With 5 bases clipped from V and 6 bases from J, the junction kept 2 bases outside the gene matches. This CDR3 region has 13 residues. The germline V gene encodes CDR1 SGHTA and CDR2 FQGTGA. CDR3 sequence: CASSRGQGDGYTF. The CDR3 region has the DNA TGTGCCAGCAGCAGGGGACAGGGGGATGGCTACACCTTC.

This chain uses TRBV5-6 with TRBJ2-7, with 8 positions matching TRBD2. The CDR3 is made up of 12 amino acids. V was clipped by 4 bases and J by 7 bases; unmatched bases: 4. Germline-derived CDR1 and CDR2 are SGHDT and YYEEEE. The CDR3 DNA follows: TGTGCCAGCAGCACCGGCGGGGGGGAGCAGTACTTC. This translates into CASSTGGGEQYF. The full variable domain, completed using reference TRBV5-6 and TRBJ2-7, is DAGVTQSPTHLIKTRGQQVTLRCSPKSGHDTVSWYQQALGQGPQFIFQYYEEEERQRGNFPDRFSGHQFPNYSSELNVNALLLGDSALYLCASSTGGGEQYFGPGTRLTVT.

This clone was counted once. This chain links TRBV28 with TRBJ2-6, with 7 nucleotides matching TRBD1. The CDR3 spans 14 residues. V lost 7 bases and J lost 2; bases outside the gene matches: 2. Germline lookup yields CDR1 MDHEN and CDR2 SYDVKM. The CDR3 here is CASKGQTGANVLTF. CDR3 DNA sequence: TGTGCCAGCAAGGGACAGACTGGGGCCAACGTCCTGACTTTC.

V usage is TRBV5-1 and J usage is TRBJ1-6, with D hard to call. CDR3 length: 16 amino acids. V was shortened by 4 bases and J by 7 bases, with 18 bases between the two germline ends. In germline, CDR1 is SGHRS, CDR2 YFSETQ. The CDR3 DNA follows: TGCGCCAGCAGCGCCCGGGAGGGCACCCCCAATTCACCCCTCCACTTT. It translates to CASSAREGTPNSPLHF.

The V gene is TRBV27, the J gene TRBJ1-5; 9 bases agree with TRBD1. The germline CDR1 and CDR2 sequences are MNHEY and SMNVEV (reference sequence). This CDR3 has 16 residues. V was pared by 2 bases and J by 4 bases, with 6 bases of the junction left unmatched. The CDR3 nucleotides read TGTGCCAGCAGTTTAGCGGGGACAGGGACTAATCAGCCCCAGCATTTT. Translating gives CASSLAGTGTNQPQHF.

The chain combines TRBV19 with TRBJ1-2; 12 bases fit TRBD1. This CDR3 is built from 13 residues. Per the germline V gene, CDR1 is LNHDA and CDR2 is SQIVND (reference sequence). Trimming cost V 7 bases and J 8 bases; bases outside gene matches: 5. The CDR3 reads CASTRDRGLGYTF. The CDR3 coding sequence is TGTGCCAGTACCCGGGACAGGGGGCTAGGCTACACCTTC.

This chain connects TRBV7-6 to TRBJ1-1; no firm D call. The CDR3 runs 15 residues. Trimming removed 5 bases at V and 1 base at J, with 14 bases between. Germline values: CDR1 SGHVS, CDR2 FNYEAQ. The CDR3 loop reads CASSDFRGRNTEAFF. The DNA of the CDR3 is TGTGCCAGCAGCGATTTTCGGGGAAGGAACACTGAAGCTTTCTTT.